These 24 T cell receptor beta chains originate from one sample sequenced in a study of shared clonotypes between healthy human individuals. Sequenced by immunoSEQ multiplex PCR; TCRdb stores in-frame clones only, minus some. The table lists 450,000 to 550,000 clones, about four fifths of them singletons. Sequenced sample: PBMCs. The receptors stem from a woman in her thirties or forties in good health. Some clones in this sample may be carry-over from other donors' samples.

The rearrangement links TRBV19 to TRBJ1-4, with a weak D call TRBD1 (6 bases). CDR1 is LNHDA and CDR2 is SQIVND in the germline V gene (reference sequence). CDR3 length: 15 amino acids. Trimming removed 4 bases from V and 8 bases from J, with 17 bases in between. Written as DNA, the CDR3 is TGTGCCAGTAGTACCCAGGGAAACAGGGAAGAAAAACTGTTTTTT. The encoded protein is CASSTQGNREEKLFF. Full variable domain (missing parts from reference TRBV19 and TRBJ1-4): DGGITQSPKYLFRKEGQNVTLSCEQNLNHDAMYWYRQDPGQGLRLIYYSQIVNDFQKGDIAEGYSVSREKKESFPLTVTSAQKNPTAFYLCASSTQGNREEKLFFGSGTQLSVL.

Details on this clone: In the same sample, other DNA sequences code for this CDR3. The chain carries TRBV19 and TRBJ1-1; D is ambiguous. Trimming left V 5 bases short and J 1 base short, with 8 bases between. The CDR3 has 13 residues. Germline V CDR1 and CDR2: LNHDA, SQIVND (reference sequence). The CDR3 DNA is TGTGCCAGTAGTTTTAGTGGGAACACTGAAGCTTTCTTT. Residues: CASSFSGNTEAFF.

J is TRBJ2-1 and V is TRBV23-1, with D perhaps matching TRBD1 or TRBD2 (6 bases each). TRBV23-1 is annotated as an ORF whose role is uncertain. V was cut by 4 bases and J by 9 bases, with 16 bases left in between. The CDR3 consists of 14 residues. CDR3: CASSPGAGWGEQFF. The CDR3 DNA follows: TGCGCCAGCAGTCCGGGGGCAGGCTGGGGTGAGCAGTTCTTC.

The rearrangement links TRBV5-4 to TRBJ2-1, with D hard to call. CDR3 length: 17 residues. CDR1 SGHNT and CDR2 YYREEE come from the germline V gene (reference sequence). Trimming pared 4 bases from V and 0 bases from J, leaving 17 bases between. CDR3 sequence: CASSRIFSRSSYNEQFF. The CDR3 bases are TGTGCCAGCAGCCGGATATTCTCTAGGAGCTCCTACAATGAGCAGTTCTTC.

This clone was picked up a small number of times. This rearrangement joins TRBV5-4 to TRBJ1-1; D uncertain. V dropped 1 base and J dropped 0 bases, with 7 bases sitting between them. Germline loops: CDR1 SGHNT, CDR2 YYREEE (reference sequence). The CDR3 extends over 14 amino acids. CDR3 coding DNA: TGTGCCAGCAGCTTGCTAGAGATGAACACTGAAGCTTTCTTT. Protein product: CASSLLEMNTEAFF.

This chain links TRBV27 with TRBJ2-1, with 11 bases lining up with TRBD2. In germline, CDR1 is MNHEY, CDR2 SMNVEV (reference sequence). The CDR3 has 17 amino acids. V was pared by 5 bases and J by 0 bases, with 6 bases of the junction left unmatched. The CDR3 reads CASSRPSGRPSYNEQFF. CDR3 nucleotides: TGTGCCAGCAGTCGGCCTAGCGGGAGGCCCTCCTACAATGAGCAGTTCTTC.

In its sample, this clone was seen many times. In DNA, the CDR3 is TGTGCCAGCAGTGATCTACGGTCCTCCCACAGGGAGGATACGCAGTATTTT. Translated: CASSDLRSSHREDTQYF. V gene TRBV2 combines with J gene TRBJ2-3, with D possibly being TRBD1 (6 bases). This CDR3 is 17 amino acids long. Germline lookup yields CDR1 SNHLY and CDR2 FYNNEI. V lost 3 bases and J lost 6, with 22 bases in between.

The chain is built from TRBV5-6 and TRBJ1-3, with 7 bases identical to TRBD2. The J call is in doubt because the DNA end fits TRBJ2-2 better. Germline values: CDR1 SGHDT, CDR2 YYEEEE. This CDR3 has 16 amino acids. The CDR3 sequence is CASSLGGRGLTGELFF. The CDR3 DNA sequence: TGTGCCAGCAGCTTGGGAGGGAGGGGCCTCACCGGGGAGCTGTTTTTT.

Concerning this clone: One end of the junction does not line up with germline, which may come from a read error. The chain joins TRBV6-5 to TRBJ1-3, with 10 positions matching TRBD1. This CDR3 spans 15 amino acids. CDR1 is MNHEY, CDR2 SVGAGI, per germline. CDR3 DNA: TGTGCCAGCAGTTACTCGAGAGGGACAGGGGCCTTCATGGATTTT. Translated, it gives CASSYSRGTGAFMDF.

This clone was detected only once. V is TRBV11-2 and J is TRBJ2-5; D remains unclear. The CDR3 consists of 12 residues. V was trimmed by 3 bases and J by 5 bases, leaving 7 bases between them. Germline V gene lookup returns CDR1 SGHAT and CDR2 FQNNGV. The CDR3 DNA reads TGTGCCAGCAGCTTCGCAGCGGAGACCCAGTACTTC. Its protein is CASSFAAETQYF.

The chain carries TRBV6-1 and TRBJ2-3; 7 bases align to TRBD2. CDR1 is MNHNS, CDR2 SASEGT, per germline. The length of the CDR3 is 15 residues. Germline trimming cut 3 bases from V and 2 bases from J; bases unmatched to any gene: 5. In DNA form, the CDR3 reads TGTGCCAGCAGTGACGCTAGCGGCCCCACAGATACGCAGTATTTT. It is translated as CASSDASGPTDTQYF.

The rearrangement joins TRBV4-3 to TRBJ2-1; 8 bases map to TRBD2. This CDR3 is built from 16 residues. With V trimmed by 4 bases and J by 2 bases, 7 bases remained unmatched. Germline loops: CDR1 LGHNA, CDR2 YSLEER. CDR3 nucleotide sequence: TGCGCCAGCAGCCCCATAGCGGGAACCCCCTACAATGAGCAGTTCTTC. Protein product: CASSPIAGTPYNEQFF.

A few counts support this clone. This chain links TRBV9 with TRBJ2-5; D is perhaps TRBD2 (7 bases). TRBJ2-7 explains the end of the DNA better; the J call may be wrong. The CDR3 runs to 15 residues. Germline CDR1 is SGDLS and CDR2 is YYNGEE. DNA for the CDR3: TGTGCCAGCAGCGTCGGGGGGCTGCAGGGCGGCGAGCAGTACTTC. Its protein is CASSVGGLQGGEQYF.

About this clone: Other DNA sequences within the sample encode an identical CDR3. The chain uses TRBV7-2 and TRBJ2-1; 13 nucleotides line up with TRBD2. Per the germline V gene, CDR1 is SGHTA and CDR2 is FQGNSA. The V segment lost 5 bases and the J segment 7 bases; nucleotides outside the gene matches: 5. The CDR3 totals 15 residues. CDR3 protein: CASSAGLAGANEQFF. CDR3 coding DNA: TGTGCCAGCAGCGCCGGACTAGCGGGAGCGAATGAGCAGTTCTTC.

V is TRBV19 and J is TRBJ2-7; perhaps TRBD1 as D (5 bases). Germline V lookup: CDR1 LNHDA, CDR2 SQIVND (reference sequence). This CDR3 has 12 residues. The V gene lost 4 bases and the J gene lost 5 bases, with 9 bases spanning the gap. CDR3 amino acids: CASSTSTDEQYF. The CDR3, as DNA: TGTGCCAGTAGTACGTCGACAGACGAGCAGTACTTC.

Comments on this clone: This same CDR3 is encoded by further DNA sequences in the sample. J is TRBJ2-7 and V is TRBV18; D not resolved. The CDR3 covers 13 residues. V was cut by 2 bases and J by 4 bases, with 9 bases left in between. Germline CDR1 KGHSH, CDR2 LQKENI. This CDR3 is CASSPLGPYEQYF. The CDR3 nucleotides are TGTGCCAGCTCACCATTAGGACCTTACGAGCAGTACTTC.

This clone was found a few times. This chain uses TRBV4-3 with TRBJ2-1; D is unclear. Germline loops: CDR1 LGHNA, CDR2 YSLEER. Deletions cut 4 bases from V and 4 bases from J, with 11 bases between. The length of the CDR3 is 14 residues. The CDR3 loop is CASSLEYSYNEQFF. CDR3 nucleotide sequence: TGCGCCAGCAGCCTAGAGTATTCGTACAATGAGCAGTTCTTC.

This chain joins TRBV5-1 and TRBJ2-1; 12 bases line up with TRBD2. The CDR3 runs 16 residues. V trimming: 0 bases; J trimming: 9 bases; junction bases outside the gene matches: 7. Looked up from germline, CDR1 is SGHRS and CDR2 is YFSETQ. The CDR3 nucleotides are TGCGCCAGCAGCTTGGCGACTAGCGGGAGTGTGGGTGAGCAGTTCTTC. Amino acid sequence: CASSLATSGSVGEQFF.

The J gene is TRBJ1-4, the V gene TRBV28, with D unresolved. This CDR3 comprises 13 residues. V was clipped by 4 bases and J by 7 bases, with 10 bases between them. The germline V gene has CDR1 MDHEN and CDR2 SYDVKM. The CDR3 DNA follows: TGTGCCAGCAGTTCCGCCGGGTTTGAAAAACTGTTTTTT. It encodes CASSSAGFEKLFF.

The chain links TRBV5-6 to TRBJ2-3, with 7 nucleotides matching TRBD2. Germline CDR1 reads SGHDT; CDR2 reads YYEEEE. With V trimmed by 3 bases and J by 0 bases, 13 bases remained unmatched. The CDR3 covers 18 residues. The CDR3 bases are TGTGCCAGCAGCTCAAGGAATATGGCTAGCGGAAGCACAGATACGCAGTATTTT. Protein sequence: CASSSRNMASGSTDTQYF.

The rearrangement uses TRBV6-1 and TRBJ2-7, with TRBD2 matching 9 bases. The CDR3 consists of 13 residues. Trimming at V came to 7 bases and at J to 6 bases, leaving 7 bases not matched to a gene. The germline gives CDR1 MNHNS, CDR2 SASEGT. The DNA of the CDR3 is TGTGCCAGCACCGGGACTAGCCTCTTCGAGCAGTACTTC. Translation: CASTGTSLFEQYF.

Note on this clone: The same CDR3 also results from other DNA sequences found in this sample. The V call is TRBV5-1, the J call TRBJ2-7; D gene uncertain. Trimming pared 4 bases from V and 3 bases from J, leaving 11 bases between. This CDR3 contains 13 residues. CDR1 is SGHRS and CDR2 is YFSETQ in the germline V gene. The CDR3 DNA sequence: TGCGCCAGCAGCCTCACGGGTGGCTACGAGCAGTACTTC. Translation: CASSLTGGYEQYF.

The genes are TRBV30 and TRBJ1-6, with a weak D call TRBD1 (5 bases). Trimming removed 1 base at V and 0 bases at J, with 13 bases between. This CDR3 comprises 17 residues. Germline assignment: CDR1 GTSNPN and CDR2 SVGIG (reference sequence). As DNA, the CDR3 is TGTGCCTGGAGTGGGGGGGAAACGAACTCCTATAATTCACCCCTCCACTTT. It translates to CAWSGGETNSYNSPLHF.

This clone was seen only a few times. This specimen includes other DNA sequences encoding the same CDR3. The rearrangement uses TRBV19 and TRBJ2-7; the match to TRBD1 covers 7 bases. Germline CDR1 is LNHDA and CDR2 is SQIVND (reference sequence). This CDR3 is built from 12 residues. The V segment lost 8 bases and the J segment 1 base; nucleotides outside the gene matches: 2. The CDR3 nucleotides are TGTGCCAGTTCGACAGGGTCCTACGAGCAGTACTTC. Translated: CASSTGSYEQYF.